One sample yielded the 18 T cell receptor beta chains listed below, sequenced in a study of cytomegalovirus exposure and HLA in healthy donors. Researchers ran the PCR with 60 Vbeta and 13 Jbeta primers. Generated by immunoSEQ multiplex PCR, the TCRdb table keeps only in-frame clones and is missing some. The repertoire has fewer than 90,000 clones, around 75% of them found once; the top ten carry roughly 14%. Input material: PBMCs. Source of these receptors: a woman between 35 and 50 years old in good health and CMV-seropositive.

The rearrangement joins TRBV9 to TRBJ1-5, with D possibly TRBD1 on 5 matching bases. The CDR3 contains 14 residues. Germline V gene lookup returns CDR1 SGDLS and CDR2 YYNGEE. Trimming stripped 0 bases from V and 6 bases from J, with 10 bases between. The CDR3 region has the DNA TGTGCCAGCAGCGTAGATGGGGCTGGTCAGCCCCAGCATTTT. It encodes CASSVDGAGQPQHF.

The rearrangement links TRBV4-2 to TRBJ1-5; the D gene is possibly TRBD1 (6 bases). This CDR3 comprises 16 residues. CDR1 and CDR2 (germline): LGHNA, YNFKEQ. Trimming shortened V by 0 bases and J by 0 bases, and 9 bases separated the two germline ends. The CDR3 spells CASSQDRGSSNQPQHF. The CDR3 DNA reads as TGTGCCAGCAGCCAAGACAGGGGATCTAGCAATCAGCCCCAGCATTTT.

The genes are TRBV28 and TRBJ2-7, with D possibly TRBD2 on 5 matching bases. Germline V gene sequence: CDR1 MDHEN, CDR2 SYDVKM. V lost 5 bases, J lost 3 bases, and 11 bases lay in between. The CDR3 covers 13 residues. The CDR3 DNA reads TGTGCCAGCAGTCTCCGGGGTTACTACGAGCAGTACTTC. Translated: CASSLRGYYEQYF.

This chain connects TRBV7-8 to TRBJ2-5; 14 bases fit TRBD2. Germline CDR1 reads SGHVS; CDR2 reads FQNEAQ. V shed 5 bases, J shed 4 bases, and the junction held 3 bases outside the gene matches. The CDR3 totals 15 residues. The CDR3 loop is CASSPGTSGGETQYF. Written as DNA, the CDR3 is TGTGCCAGCAGCCCCGGGACTAGCGGGGGAGAGACCCAGTACTTC.

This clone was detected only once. In DNA form, the CDR3 reads TGCGCCAGCAGTGAACAGTTTACAGCTGAAGCTTTCTTT. It specifies CASSEQFTAEAFF. The J gene is TRBJ1-1, the V gene TRBV10-1; D gene ambiguous. Trimming cost V 3 bases and J 6 bases, with 11 bases left between them. CDR1 WNHNN and CDR2 SYGVQD come from the germline V gene (reference sequence). The CDR3 covers 13 residues.

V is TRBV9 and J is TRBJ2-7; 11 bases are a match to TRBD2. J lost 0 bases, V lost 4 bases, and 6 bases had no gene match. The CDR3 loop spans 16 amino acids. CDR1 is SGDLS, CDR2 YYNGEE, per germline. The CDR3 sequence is CASSIGTSGSSYEQYF. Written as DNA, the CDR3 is TGTGCCAGCAGCATCGGGACTAGCGGCAGCTCCTACGAGCAGTACTTC.

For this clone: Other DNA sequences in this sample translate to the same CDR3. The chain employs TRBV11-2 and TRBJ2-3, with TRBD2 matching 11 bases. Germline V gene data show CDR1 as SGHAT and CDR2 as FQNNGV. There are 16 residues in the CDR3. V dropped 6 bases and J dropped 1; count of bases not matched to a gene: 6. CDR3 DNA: TGTGCCAGCAGTTCCCTAGCGGGAGGCGGCACAGATACGCAGTATTTT. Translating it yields CASSSLAGGGTDTQYF.

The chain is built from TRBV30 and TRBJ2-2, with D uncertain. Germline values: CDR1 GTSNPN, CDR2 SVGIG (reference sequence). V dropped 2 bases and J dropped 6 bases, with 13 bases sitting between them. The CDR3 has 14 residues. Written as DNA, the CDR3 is TGTGCCTGGAGTTATACCAGATCGTCCGGGGAGCTGTTTTTT. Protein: CAWSYTRSSGELFF.

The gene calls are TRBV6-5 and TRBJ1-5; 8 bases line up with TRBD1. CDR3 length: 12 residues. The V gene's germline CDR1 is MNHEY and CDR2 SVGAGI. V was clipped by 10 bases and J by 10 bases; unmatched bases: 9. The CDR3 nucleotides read TGTGCCACCCGACAGGGGAACAAACCCCAGCATTTT. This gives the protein CATRQGNKPQHF.

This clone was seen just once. The CDR3 nucleotides are TGTGCCAGCAGCTTAGCGGGGGTCTTCAGGGGCCACGAGCAGTACTTC. As protein: CASSLAGVFRGHEQYF. The chain carries TRBV7-2 and TRBJ2-7; TRBD1 might be the D (6 bases). Germline V CDR1 and CDR2: SGHTA, FQGNSA. V gave up 0 bases and J gave up 5 bases, with 17 bases separating them. The CDR3 totals 16 residues.

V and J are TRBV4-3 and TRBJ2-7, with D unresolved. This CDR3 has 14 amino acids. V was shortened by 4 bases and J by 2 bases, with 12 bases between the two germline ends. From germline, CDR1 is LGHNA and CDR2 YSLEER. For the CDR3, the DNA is TGCGCCAGCAGCCCCCCAGGAAAACCCTACGAGCAGTACTTC. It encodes CASSPPGKPYEQYF.

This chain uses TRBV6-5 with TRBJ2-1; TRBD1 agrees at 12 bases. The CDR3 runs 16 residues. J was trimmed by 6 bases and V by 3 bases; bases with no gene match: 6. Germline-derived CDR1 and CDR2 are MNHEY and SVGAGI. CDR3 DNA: TGTGCCAGCAGTTATCACGGGACAGGGGGCCTCAATGAGCAGTTCTTC. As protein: CASSYHGTGGLNEQFF.

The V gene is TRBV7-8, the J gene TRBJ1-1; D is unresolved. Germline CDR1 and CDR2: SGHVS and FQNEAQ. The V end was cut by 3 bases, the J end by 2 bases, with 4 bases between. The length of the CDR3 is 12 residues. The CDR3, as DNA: TGTGCCAGCAGCTTTCAAAACACTGAAGCTTTCTTT. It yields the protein CASSFQNTEAFF.

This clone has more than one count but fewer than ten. CDR3: CASSFSGGAGDTQYF. The CDR3 nucleotides read TGTGCCAGCAGCTTCTCAGGGGGCGCTGGAGATACGCAGTATTTT. This rearrangement joins TRBV7-9 to TRBJ2-3; TRBD1 matches at 8 bases. Trimming took 3 bases from V and 5 from J; bases not matched to a gene: 7. Germline assignment: CDR1 SEHNR and CDR2 FQNEAQ (reference sequence). This CDR3 has 15 amino acids.

CDR3 DNA sequence: TGTGCCAGCAGCTTTAAAGCTCGGGGGGACGAGAATGAAAAACTGTTTTTT. It codes for CASSFKARGDENEKLFF. The chain combines TRBV5-4 with TRBJ1-4; tentative D call: TRBD1 (5 bases). V was clipped by 2 bases and J by 5 bases, with 19 bases between them. In germline, CDR1 is SGHNT, CDR2 YYREEE (reference sequence). The CDR3 totals 17 residues.

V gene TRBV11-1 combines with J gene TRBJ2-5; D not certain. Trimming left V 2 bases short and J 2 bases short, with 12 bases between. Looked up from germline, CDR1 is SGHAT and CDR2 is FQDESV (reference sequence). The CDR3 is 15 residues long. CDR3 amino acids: CASSLRFSLQETQYF. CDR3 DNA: TGTGCCAGCAGCTTACGGTTCTCTCTTCAAGAGACCCAGTACTTC.

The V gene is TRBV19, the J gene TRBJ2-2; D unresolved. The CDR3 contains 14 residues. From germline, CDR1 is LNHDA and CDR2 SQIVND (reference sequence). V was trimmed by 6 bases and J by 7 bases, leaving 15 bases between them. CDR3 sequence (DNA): TGTGCCAGTAGCTCTGGCTTCTTAAGCGGGGAGCTGTTTTTT. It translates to CASSSGFLSGELFF.

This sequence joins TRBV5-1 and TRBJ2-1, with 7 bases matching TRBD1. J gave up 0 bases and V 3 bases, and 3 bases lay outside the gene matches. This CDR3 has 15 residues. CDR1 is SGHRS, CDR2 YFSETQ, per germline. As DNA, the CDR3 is TGCGCCAGCAGCTCCCGGGACAGCTCCTACAATGAGCAGTTCTTC. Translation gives CASSSRDSSYNEQFF.